This entry describes one T cell receptor beta chain. Its antigen is as yet unknown. The record originates from a study of blood T cells in healthy people across ages. Findings and caveats of the study: Expanded clonotype shifts may have been confounded, as the donors had an unknown CMV status.

CDR1 is MGHRA and CDR2 is YSYEKL in the germline V gene. Trimming shortened V by 0 bases and J by 7 bases, and 6 bases separated the two germline ends. CDR3 size: 12 residues. Together with a sample-barcoded 5' primer, a J-beta primer mix was included in a second PCR lasting roughly 6 to 12 cycles. Every molecule of cDNA carried a tag from a template-switch adaptor with 12 random nucleotides. TCRdb reanalysed the 5' RACE reads using MiXCR and keeps one entry per CDR3 protein. Among roughly 1,100,000 distinct CDR3 sequences listed, around 27% were seen once. The sample was also linked to a second study, of T cells of mothers and their children. From that report: The authors found no persistent microchimeric T cell clones.

The TCR was taken from a girl aged 2-10 years in good health. The V call is TRBV4-1, the J call TRBJ1-2; maybe TRBD1 (6 bases). Material: blood. As DNA, the CDR3 is TGCGCCAGCAGCCAAGAACAGGGTGGCTACACCTTC. As protein: CASSQEQGGYTF.